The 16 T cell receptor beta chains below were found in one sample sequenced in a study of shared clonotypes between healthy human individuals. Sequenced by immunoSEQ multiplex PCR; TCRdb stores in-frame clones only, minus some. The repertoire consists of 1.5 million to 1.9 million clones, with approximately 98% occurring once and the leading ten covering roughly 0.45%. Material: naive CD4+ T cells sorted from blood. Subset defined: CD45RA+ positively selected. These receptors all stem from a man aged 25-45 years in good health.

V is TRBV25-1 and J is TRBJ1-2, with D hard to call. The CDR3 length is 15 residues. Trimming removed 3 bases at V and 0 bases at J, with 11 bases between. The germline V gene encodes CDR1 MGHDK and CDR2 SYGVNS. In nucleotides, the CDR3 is TGTGCCAGCAGTGAGGGCCAAGATGCTAACTATGGCTACACCTTC. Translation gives CASSEGQDANYGYTF.

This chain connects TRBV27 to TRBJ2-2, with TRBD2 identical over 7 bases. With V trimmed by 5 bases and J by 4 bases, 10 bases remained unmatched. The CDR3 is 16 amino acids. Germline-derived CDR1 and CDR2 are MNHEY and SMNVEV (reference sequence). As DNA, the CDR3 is TGTGCCAGCAGTGGGAGAATCACGGGGGGCACCGGGGAGCTGTTTTTT. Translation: CASSGRITGGTGELFF.

CDR3 amino acids: CASSLREGLNEQFF. The CDR3 DNA follows: TGTGCCAGCAGCTTAAGGGAGGGCCTAAATGAGCAGTTCTTC. J is TRBJ2-1 and V is TRBV7-2; 7 bases are shared with TRBD2. The CDR3 spans 14 residues. The germline V gene has CDR1 SGHTA and CDR2 FQGNSA. Losses at the gene ends were 2 bases for V and 7 bases for J; bases not matched to a gene: 5.

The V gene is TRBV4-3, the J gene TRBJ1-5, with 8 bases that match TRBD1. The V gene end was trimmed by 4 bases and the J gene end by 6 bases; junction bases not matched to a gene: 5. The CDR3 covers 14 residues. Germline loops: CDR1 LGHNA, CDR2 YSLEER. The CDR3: CASSPRTGGQPQHF. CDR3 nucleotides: TGCGCCAGCAGCCCTCGAACAGGGGGTCAGCCCCAGCATTTT.

The CDR3 is CASSKIGGAGIYEQYF. CDR3 bases: TGTGCCAGCAGTAAAATAGGAGGGGCCGGAATCTACGAGCAGTACTTC. V usage is TRBV28 and J usage is TRBJ2-7; D may be TRBD2 (6 bases). The V and J ends lost 5 bases and 3 bases respectively, with 20 bases between them. CDR3 length equals 16 residues. Looked up from germline, CDR1 is MDHEN and CDR2 is SYDVKM. Together with reference TRBV28 and TRBJ2-7, the CDR3 gives the full variable domain: DVKVTQSSRYLVKRTGEKVFLECVQDMDHENMFWYRQDPGLGLRLIYFSYDVKMKEKGDIPEGYSVSREKKERFSLILESASTNQTSMYLCASSKIGGAGIYEQYFGPGTRLTVT.

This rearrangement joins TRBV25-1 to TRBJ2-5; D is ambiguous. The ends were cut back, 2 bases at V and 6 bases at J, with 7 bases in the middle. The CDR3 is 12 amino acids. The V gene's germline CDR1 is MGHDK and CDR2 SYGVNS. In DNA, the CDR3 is TGTGCCAGCAGTGAAAGTGGGCAGACCCAGTACTTC. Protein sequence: CASSESGQTQYF.

The CDR3: CASSYGQGGGGYTF. The CDR3 coding sequence is TGCGCCAGCAGCTATGGACAGGGCGGAGGTGGCTACACCTTC. The V gene is TRBV5-1, the J gene TRBJ1-2; 8 nucleotides line up with TRBD1. The CDR3 runs 14 residues. Germline V CDR1 and CDR2: SGHRS, YFSETQ. The trim removed 3 bases at V and 7 bases at J, leaving 8 bases unmatched.

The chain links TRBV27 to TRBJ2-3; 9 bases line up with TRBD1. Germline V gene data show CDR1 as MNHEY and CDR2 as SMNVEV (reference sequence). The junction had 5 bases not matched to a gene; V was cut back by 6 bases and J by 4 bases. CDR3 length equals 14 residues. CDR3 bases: TGTGCCAGCAGATACAGGGGGCGTGCAGATACGCAGTATTTT. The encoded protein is CASRYRGRADTQYF.

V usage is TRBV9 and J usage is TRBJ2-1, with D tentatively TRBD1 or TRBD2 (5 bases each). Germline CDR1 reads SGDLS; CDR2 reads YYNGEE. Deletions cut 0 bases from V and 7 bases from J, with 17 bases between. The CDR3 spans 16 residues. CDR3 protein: CASSVDGGDYVNEQFF. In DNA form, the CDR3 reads TGTGCCAGCAGCGTAGATGGGGGAGACTATGTGAATGAGCAGTTCTTC.

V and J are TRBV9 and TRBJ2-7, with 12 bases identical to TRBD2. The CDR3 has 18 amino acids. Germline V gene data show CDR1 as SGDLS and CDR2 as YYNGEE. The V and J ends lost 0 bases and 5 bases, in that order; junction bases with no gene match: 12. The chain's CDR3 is CASSVAPSSTSGSDEQYF. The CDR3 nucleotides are TGTGCCAGCAGCGTAGCCCCTTCTTCGACTAGCGGGAGTGACGAGCAGTACTTC.

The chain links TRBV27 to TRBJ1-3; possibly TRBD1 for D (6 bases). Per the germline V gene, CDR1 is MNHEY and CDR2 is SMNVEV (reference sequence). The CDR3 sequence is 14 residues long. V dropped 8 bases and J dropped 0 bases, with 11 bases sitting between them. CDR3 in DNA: TGTGCCAGCGCCTGGACAGCCTCTGGAAACACCATATATTTT. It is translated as CASAWTASGNTIYF.

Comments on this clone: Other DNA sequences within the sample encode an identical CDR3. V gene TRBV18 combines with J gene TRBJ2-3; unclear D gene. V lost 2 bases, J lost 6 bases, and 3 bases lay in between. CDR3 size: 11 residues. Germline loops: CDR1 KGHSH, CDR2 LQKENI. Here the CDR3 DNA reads TGTGCCAGCTCACCAGCCGATACGCAGTATTTT. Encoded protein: CASSPADTQYF. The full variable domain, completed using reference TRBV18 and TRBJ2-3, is NAGVMQNPRHLVRRRGQEARLRCSPMKGHSHVYWYRQLPEEGLKFMVYLQKENIIDESGMPKERFSAEFPKEGPSILRIQQVVRGDSAAYFCASSPADTQYFGPGTRLTVL.

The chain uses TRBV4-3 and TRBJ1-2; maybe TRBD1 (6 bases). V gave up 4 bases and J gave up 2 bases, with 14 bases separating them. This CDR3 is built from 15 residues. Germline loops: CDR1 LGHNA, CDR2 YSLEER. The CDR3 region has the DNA TGCGCCAGCAGCCCCAGGGGCCTCCTCAACTATGGCTACACCTTC. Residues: CASSPRGLLNYGYTF.

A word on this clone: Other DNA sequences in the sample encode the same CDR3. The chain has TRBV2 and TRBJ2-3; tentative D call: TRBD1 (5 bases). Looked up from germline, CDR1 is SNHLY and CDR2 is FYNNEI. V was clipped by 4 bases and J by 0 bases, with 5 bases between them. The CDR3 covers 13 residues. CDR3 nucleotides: TGTGCCAGCAGTGCAGGGAGCACAGATACGCAGTATTTT. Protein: CASSAGSTDTQYF. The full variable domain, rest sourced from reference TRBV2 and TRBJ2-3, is EPEVTQTPSHQVTQMGQEVILRCVPISNHLYFYWYRQILGQKVEFLVSFYNNEISEKSEIFDDQFSVERPDGSNFTLKIRSTKLEDSAMYFCASSAGSTDTQYFGPGTRLTVL.

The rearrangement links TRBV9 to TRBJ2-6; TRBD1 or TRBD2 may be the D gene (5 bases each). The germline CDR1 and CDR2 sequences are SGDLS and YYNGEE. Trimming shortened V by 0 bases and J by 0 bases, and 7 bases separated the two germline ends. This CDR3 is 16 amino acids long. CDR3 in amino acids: CASSVVGTSGANVLTF. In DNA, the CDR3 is TGTGCCAGCAGCGTAGTGGGGACCTCTGGGGCCAACGTCCTGACTTTC.

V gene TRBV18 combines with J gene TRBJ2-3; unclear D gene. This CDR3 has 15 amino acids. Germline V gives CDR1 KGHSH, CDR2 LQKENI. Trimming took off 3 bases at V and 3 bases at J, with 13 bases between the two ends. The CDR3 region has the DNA TGTGCCAGCTCACCTCCGGTTCAGCTAACAGATACGCAGTATTTT. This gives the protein CASSPPVQLTDTQYF.